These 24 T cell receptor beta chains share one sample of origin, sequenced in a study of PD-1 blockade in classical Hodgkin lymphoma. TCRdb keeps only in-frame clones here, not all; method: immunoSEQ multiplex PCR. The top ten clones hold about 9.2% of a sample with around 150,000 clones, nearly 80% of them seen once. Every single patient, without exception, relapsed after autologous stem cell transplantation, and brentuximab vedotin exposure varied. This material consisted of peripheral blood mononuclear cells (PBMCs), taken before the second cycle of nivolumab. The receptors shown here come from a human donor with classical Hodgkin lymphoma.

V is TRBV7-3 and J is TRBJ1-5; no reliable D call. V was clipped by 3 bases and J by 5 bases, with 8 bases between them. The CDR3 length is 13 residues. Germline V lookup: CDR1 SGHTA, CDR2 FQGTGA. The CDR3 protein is CASSFGPYQPQHF. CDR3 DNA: TGTGCCAGCAGCTTCGGCCCCTATCAGCCCCAGCATTTT. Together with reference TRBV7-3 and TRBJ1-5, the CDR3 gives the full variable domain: GAGVSQTPSNKVTEKGKYVELRCDPISGHTALYWYRQSLGQGPEFLIYFQGTGAADDSGLPNDRFFAVRPEGSVSTLKIQRTERGDSAVYLCASSFGPYQPQHFGDGTRLSIL.

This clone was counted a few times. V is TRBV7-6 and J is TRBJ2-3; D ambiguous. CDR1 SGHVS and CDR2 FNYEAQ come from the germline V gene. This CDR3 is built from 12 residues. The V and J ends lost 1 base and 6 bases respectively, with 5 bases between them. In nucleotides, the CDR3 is TGTGCCAGCAGCTTAGGGCACGATACGCAGTATTTT. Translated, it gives CASSLGHDTQYF.

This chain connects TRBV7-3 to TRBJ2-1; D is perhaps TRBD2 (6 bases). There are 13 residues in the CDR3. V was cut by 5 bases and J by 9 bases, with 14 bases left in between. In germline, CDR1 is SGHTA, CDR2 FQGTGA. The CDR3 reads CASSPPTSTEQFF. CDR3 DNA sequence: TGTGCCAGCAGCCCCCCCACTAGCACTGAGCAGTTCTTC. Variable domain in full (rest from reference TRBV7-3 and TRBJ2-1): GAGVSQTPSNKVTEKGKYVELRCDPISGHTALYWYRQSLGQGPEFLIYFQGTGAADDSGLPNDRFFAVRPEGSVSTLKIQRTERGDSAVYLCASSPPTSTEQFFGPGTRLTVL.

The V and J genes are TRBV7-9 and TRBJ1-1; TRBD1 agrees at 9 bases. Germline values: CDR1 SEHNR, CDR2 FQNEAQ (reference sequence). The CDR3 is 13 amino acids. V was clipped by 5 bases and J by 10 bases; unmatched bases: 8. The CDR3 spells CASSLENRGRAFF. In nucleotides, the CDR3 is TGTGCCAGCAGCCTAGAGAACAGGGGGCGAGCTTTCTTT.

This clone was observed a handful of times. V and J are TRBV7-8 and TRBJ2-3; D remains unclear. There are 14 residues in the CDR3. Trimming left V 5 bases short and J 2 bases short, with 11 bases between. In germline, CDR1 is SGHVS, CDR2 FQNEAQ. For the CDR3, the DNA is TGTGCCAGCAGCCCGGATCGGGTCACAGATACGCAGTATTTT. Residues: CASSPDRVTDTQYF.

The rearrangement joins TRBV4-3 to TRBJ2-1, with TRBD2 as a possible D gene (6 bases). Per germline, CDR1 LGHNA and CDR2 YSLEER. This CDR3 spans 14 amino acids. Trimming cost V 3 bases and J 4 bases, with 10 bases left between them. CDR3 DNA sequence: TGCGCCAGCAGCCACGGGACTGGTTACAATGAGCAGTTCTTC. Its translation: CASSHGTGYNEQFF.

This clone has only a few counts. The CDR3 DNA reads as TGTGCCATCAGTGAGGAGGGACGCTATGGCTACACCTTC. It translates to CAISEEGRYGYTF. The V gene is TRBV10-3, the J gene TRBJ1-2; tentatively, D is TRBD1 (5 bases). Per the germline V gene, CDR1 is ENHRY and CDR2 is SYGVKD. There are 13 residues in the CDR3. Between the trimmed V and J ends, which lost 2 bases and 4 bases, there was a span of 8 bases.

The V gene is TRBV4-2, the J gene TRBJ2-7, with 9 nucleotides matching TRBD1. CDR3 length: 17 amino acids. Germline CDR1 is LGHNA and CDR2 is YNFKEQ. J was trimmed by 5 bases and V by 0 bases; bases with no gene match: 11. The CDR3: CASSQDSTDRGRNEQYF. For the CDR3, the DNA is TGTGCCAGCAGCCAAGATAGTACGGACAGGGGCAGGAACGAGCAGTACTTC.

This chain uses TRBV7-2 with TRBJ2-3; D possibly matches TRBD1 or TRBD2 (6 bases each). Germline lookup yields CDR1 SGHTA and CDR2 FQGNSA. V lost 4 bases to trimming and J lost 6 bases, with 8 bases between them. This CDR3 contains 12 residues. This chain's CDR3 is CASSWRGDTQYF. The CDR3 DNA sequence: TGTGCCAGCAGCTGGAGGGGGGATACGCAGTATTTT.

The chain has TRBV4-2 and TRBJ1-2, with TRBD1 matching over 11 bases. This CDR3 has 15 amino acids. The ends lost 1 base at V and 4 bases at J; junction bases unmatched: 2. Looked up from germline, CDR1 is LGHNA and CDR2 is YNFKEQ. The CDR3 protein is CASSQVGTGGYGYTF. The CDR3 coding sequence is TGTGCCAGCAGCCAAGTCGGGACAGGGGGCTATGGCTACACCTTC.

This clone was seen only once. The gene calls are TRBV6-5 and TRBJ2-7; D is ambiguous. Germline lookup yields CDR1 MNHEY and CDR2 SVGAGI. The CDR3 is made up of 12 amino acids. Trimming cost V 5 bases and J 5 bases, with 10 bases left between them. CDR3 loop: CASSNHANEQYF. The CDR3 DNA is TGTGCCAGCAGTAACCACGCCAACGAGCAGTACTTC.

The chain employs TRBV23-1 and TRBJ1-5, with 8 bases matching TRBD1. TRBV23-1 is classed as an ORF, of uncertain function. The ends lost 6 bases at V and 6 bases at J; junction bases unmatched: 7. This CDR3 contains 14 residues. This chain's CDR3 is CASRQGVQLQPQHF. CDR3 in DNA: TGCGCCAGCAGACAGGGGGTTCAACTTCAGCCCCAGCATTTT.

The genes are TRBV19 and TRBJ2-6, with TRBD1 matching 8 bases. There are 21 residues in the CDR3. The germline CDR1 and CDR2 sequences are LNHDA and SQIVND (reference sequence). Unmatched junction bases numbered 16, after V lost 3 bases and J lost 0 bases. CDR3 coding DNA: TGTGCCAGTAGTATCGGGACAGGACTTTTCCTCCCGAGCTCTGGGGCCAACGTCCTGACTTTC. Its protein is CASSIGTGLFLPSSGANVLTF. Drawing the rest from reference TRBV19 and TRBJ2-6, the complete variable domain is DGGITQSPKYLFRKEGQNVTLSCEQNLNHDAMYWYRQDPGQGLRLIYYSQIVNDFQKGDIAEGYSVSREKKESFPLTVTSAQKNPTAFYLCASSIGTGLFLPSSGANVLTFGAGSRLTVL.

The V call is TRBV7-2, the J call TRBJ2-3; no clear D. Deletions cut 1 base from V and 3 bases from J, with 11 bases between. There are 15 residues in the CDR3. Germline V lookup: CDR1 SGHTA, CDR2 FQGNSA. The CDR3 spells CASSLVWSRTDTQYF. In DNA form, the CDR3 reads TGTGCCAGCAGCTTAGTCTGGTCTAGAACAGATACGCAGTATTTT.

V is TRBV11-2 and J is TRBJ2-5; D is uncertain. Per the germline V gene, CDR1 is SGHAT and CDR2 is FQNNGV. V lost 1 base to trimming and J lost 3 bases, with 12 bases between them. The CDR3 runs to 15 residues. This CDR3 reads CASSLGGGPKETQYF. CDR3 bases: TGTGCCAGCAGCTTAGGAGGCGGCCCCAAAGAGACCCAGTACTTC.

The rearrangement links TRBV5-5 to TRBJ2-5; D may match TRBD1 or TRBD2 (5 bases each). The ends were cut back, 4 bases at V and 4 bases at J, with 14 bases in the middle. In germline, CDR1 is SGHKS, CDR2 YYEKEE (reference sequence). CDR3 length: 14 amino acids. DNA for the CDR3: TGTGCCAGCAGCAGGGACCCAAGGGGAGAGACCCAGTACTTC. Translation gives CASSRDPRGETQYF.

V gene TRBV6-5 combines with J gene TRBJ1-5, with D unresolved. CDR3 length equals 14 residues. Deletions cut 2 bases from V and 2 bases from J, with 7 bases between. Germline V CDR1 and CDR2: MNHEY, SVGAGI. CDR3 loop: CASSYSPRNQPQHF. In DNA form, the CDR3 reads TGTGCCAGCAGTTACAGTCCCCGCAATCAGCCCCAGCATTTT.

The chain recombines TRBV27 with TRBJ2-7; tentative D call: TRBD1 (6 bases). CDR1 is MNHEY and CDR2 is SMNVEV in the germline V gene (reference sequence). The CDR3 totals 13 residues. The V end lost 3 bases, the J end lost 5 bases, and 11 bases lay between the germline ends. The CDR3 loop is CASSFEQGNEQYF. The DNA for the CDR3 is TGTGCCAGCAGTTTCGAACAGGGTAACGAGCAGTACTTC.

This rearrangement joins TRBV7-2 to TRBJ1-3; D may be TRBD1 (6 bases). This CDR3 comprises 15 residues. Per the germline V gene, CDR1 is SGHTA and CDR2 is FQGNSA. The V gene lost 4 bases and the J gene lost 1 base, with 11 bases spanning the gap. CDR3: CASSWTASSGNTIYF. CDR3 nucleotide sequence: TGTGCCAGCAGCTGGACAGCTTCATCTGGAAACACCATATATTTT.

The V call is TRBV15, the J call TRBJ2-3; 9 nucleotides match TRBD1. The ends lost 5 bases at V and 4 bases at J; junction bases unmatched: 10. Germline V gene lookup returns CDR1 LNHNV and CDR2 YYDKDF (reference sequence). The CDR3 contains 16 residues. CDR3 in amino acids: CATSAPKGQGSDTQYF. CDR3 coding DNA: TGTGCCACCAGCGCGCCGAAGGGACAGGGTTCAGATACGCAGTATTTT.

Here the CDR3 DNA reads TGCGCCAGCAGCCTTAGCGGGGGGGCAGTATTCCACGAGCAGTACTTC. This gives the protein CASSLSGGAVFHEQYF. The gene calls are TRBV5-1 and TRBJ2-7; TRBD2 aligns across 11 bases. V lost 4 bases, J lost 5 bases, and 11 bases stayed unmatched. This CDR3 is built from 16 residues. Germline loops: CDR1 SGHRS, CDR2 YFSETQ.

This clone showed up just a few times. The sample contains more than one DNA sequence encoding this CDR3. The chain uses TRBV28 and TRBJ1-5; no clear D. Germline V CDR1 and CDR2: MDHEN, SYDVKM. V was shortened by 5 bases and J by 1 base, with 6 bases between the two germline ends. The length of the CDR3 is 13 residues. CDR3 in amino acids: CASSRDSNQPQHF. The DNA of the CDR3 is TGTGCCAGCAGTCGCGACAGCAATCAGCCCCAGCATTTT.

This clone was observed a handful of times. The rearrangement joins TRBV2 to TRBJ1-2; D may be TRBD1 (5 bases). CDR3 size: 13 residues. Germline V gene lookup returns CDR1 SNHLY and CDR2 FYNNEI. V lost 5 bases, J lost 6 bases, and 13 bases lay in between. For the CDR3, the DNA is TGTGCCAGCAGTTTACAGGATATCCATGGCTACACCTTC. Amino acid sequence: CASSLQDIHGYTF.

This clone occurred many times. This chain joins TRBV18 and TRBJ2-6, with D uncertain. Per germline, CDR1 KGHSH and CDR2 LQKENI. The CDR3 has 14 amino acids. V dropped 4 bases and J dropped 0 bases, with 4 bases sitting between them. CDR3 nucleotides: TGTGCCAGCTCACAAGACTCTGGGGCCAACGTCCTGACTTTC. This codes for CASSQDSGANVLTF.